This T cell receptor beta chain originates from a study of shared clonotypes between healthy human individuals. At the level of the study: Participating donors consisted of a couple of women and a few men aged 18 to 49.

Clones were read by immunoSEQ multiplex PCR, and TCRdb kept only the in-frame ones, dropping some. The sample includes approximately 1.5 million clones, about 98.5% seen only once; the top ten take approximately 0.38%. This clone was observed a single time. Its specificity is unknown. Findings and limits, study-wide: What rarefaction showed was incomplete sorted-subset sequencing despite large depth. It was the non-shared clonotypes that had lower generation probabilities than clonotypes shared by all four donors. Naive subsets tended to show greater estimated richness than memory subsets.

V lost 4 bases, J lost 5 bases, and 8 bases stayed unmatched. This CDR3 spans 14 amino acids. The germline CDR1 and CDR2 sequences are SGHDN and FVKESK. Material for sequencing was naive CD4+ T cells sorted from blood. Subset defined: CD45RA+ positively selected. The chain recombines TRBV14 with TRBJ2-7; the match to TRBD2 covers 7 bases. The receptor comes from a man under 40 in good health. CDR3 DNA sequence: TGTGCCAGCAGCCCTCTCGCGGGAGTCAACGAGCAGTACTTC. Its protein product is CASSPLAGVNEQYF. Using reference TRBV14 and TRBJ2-7 for the parts outside the CDR3, the full variable domain is EAGVTQFPSHSVIEKGQTVTLRCDPISGHDNLYWYRRVMGKEIKFLLHFVKESKQDESGMPNNRFLAERTGGTYSTLKVQPAELEDSGVYFCASSPLAGVNEQYFGPGTRLTVT.